These 29 T cell receptor beta chains were sequenced from one sample in a study of blood T cells in healthy people across ages. A second PCR of roughly 7 to 11 cycles used a sample-barcoded 5' primer and a J-beta primer mix. TCRdb fed the 5' RACE reads into MiXCR, producing one record per CDR3 protein. The sample holds 1.5 million to 2 million distinct CDR3 sequences, roughly two fifths seen once. Specimen: blood. The receptors originated from a human donor in good health.

The rearrangement links TRBV7-2 to TRBJ2-1; D unclear. Trimming removed 2 bases from V and 7 bases from J, with 18 bases in between. The CDR3 is made up of 16 amino acids. Germline-derived CDR1 and CDR2 are SGHTA and FQGNSA. The CDR3 reads CASSLLEIWYGNEQFF. The DNA for the CDR3 is TGTGCCAGCAGCTTACTAGAGATTTGGTACGGTAATGAGCAGTTCTTC.

This clonotype was counted a few times. The rearrangement links TRBV6-2 or TRBV6-3 to TRBJ2-7; D is unclear. The germline V gene encodes CDR1 MNHEY and CDR2 SVGEGT. The CDR3 is 14 amino acids. Trimming cost V 9 bases and J 1 base, with 16 bases left between them. CDR3 sequence reads: CASYPAGLSYEQYF. CDR3 nucleotide sequence: TGTGCCAGTTACCCCGCTGGGCTATCCTACGAGCAGTACTTC.

This clonotype was seen repeatedly, ten times or more. V gene TRBV29-1 combines with J gene TRBJ2-3, with 8 bases identical to TRBD2. The junction had 2 bases not matched to a gene; V was cut back by 6 bases and J by 0 bases. Germline CDR1 is SQVTM and CDR2 is ANQGSEA. This CDR3 region has 13 residues. The DNA for the CDR3 is TGCAGCGTGGAGCGGGGGAGCACAGATACGCAGTATTTT. Translated: CSVERGSTDTQYF.

This clonotype was seen a handful of times. V usage is TRBV5-1 and J usage is TRBJ2-1, with TRBD2 matching over 8 bases. CDR1 SGHRS and CDR2 YFSETQ come from the germline V gene. CDR3 size: 15 residues. Trimming cost V 4 bases and J 9 bases; bases outside gene matches: 12. Here the CDR3 DNA reads TGCGCCAGCAGCCCCCGCGGGGGGCCTAATACTGAGCAGTTCTTC. This encodes CASSPRGGPNTEQFF.

The chain employs TRBV4-2 and TRBJ1-4; TRBD1 might be the D (6 bases). The CDR3 sequence is 17 residues long. CDR1 and CDR2 (germline): LGHNA, YNFKEQ. Trimming cost V 3 bases and J 0 bases, with 14 bases left between them. The CDR3 DNA reads as TGTGCCAGCAGCCATGAGGGGGATCATGCAACTAATGAAAAACTGTTTTTT. It yields the protein CASSHEGDHATNEKLFF.

This chain uses TRBV15 with TRBJ2-5; tentatively, D is TRBD1 (5 bases). The length of the CDR3 is 16 residues. The V gene's germline CDR1 is LNHNV and CDR2 YYDKDF (reference sequence). Trimming left V 3 bases short and J 1 base short, with 15 bases between. In nucleotides, the CDR3 is TGTGCCACCAGCAGCGGCCAGGGCAGGCTCCAAGAGACCCAGTACTTC. Amino acids: CATSSGQGRLQETQYF.

This clonotype has at least ten counts. The rearrangement links TRBV12-3 or TRBV12-4 to TRBJ2-5, with a possible D match to TRBD1 (6 bases). V shed 2 bases and J shed 5 bases, with 15 bases lying between them. This CDR3 has 15 residues. CDR3 sequence: CASSLRQGPGETQYF. The CDR3 DNA is TGTGCCAGCAGTTTAAGGCAGGGGCCGGGGGAGACCCAGTACTTC.

This clonotype was seen more than once but under ten times. The chain uses TRBV10-3 and TRBJ2-7; 13 nucleotides match TRBD2. V lost 4 bases and J lost 4; bases outside the gene matches: 7. The CDR3 loop spans 16 amino acids. The germline V gene has CDR1 ENHRY and CDR2 SYGVKD. CDR3 nucleotides: TGTGCCATCAGTGGGACTAGCGGGGGCTCCATTTACGAGCAGTACTTC. Its protein product is CAISGTSGGSIYEQYF.

The gene calls are TRBV3-1 and TRBJ2-4; possibly TRBD2 for D (5 bases). The V gene's germline CDR1 is LGHDT and CDR2 YNNKEL (reference sequence). This CDR3 has 15 residues. The ends were cut back, 4 bases at V and 3 bases at J, with 13 bases in the middle. For the CDR3, the DNA is TGTGCCAGCAGCCGATCGGACTCGAACAAAAACATTCAGTACTTC. The encoded protein is CASSRSDSNKNIQYF.

The V and J genes are TRBV3-1 and TRBJ2-7; no definite D call. The J call may be wrong; the DNA end is better matched by TRBJ2-5. The CDR3 runs 14 residues. Germline assignment: CDR1 LGHDT and CDR2 YNNKEL (reference sequence). CDR3 DNA sequence: TGTGCCAGCAGCTACGCCCCCGAGGTAGAGACCCAGTACTTC. It yields the protein CASSYAPEVETQYF.

V gene TRBV20-1 combines with J gene TRBJ1-1; D perhaps matches TRBD1 (6 bases). V lost 1 base to trimming and J lost 2 bases, with 23 bases between them. The CDR3 length is 18 residues. Germline CDR1 is DFQATT and CDR2 is SNEGSKA (reference sequence). The CDR3 DNA follows: TGCAGTGCTAGAGGCCACTCCGGCTCTTTGACAGGCAACACTGAAGCTTTCTTT. Translation gives CSARGHSGSLTGNTEAFF.

This clonotype was seen only a few times. The chain is built from TRBV4-3 and TRBJ2-5, with 8 bases aligning to TRBD1. Unmatched junction bases numbered 2, after V lost 0 bases and J lost 2 bases. CDR3 length: 15 amino acids. The germline V gene has CDR1 LGHNA and CDR2 YSLEER. In nucleotides, the CDR3 is TGCGCCAGCAGCCAAGAGACAGGGGTACAAGAGACCCAGTACTTC. Translated, it gives CASSQETGVQETQYF.

The rearrangement uses TRBV20-1 and TRBJ2-3; tentative D call: TRBD2 (5 bases). The CDR3 loop spans 16 amino acids. The germline V and J ends were trimmed by 0 bases and 7 bases, with 20 bases remaining between them. The germline CDR1 and CDR2 sequences are DFQATT and SNEGSKA (reference sequence). CDR3 sequence reads: CSARDRRSGPGNTQYF. The CDR3 DNA reads as TGCAGTGCTAGAGATAGACGGAGCGGTCCCGGAAATACGCAGTATTTT.

This clonotype was detected only a few times. The CDR3 DNA reads as TGTGCCAGCAGCCCCGGGACGGCGGCCGCAGATACGCAGTATTTT. This translates into CASSPGTAAADTQYF. The chain recombines TRBV2 with TRBJ2-3; D possibly uses TRBD1 or TRBD2 (5 bases each). CDR3 length: 15 residues. Germline V CDR1 and CDR2: SNHLY, FYNNEI. V gave up 6 bases and J gave up 4 bases, with 17 bases separating them.

The chain recombines TRBV6-6 with TRBJ2-1; 9 nucleotides align to TRBD2. The J call may be mistaken, given a closer DNA end match to TRBJ2-7. CDR1 and CDR2 from the germline V gene are MNHNY and SVGAGI (reference sequence). This CDR3 is built from 15 residues. CDR3 nucleotide sequence: TGTGCCAGCAGCTCCTCAGCGGGGGGACACAATGAGCAGTACTTC. Its protein product is CASSSSAGGHNEQYF.

The chain combines TRBV2 with TRBJ2-1; D unclear. The CDR3 is made up of 13 amino acids. The germline gives CDR1 SNHLY, CDR2 FYNNEI. V was pared by 6 bases and J by 4 bases, with 10 bases between. The CDR3 sequence is CASRIDGYNEQFF. CDR3 nucleotides: TGTGCCAGCAGAATAGACGGTTACAATGAGCAGTTCTTC.

Regarding this clonotype: The germline gene is not matched at one end of the junction; a read error may be the cause. CDR3 amino acids: CASSHENFRHNEQFF. In DNA, the CDR3 is TGTGCCAGCAGCCATGAGAACTTTCGCCACAATGAACAGTTCTTC. The gene calls are TRBV14 and TRBJ2-1; D call uncertain. The CDR3 runs 15 residues. Germline loops: CDR1 SGHDN, CDR2 FVKESK.

The gene calls are TRBV6-5 and TRBJ1-2; D possibly corresponds to TRBD1 (5 bases). Trimming took off 6 bases at V and 5 bases at J, with 13 bases between the two ends. CDR3 length: 13 amino acids. The germline gives CDR1 MNHEY, CDR2 SVGAGI. The CDR3 sequence: CASSRDGKYGYTF. The CDR3 DNA follows: TGTGCCAGCAGCCGGGACGGAAAATATGGCTACACCTTC.

The sample holds a few counts of this clonotype. Here the CDR3 reads CASSPRGVTGLLVTQYF. CDR3 DNA sequence: TGTGCCAGCAGCCCGAGGGGAGTGACTGGGCTCCTTGTGACCCAGTACTTC. V is TRBV3-1 and J is TRBJ2-5; the D call may be TRBD1 or TRBD2 (5 bases each). Germline values: CDR1 LGHDT, CDR2 YNNKEL (reference sequence). The CDR3 loop spans 17 amino acids. V dropped 4 bases and J dropped 7 bases, with 25 bases sitting between them.

The chain combines TRBV6-2 or TRBV6-3 with TRBJ2-4; TRBD2 agrees at 11 bases. This CDR3 region has 16 residues. Germline V gene lookup returns CDR1 MNHEY and CDR2 SVGEGT. V was clipped by 7 bases and J by 13 bases; unmatched bases: 18. DNA of the CDR3: TGTGCCAGCAACCCACCGACTAGCGGGGTCTACAATGAGCAGTACTTC. Translation gives CASNPPTSGVYNEQYF.

This clonotype was seen more than once but under ten times. J is TRBJ1-2 and V is TRBV20-1; TRBD1 matches 7 bases. The V and J ends lost 0 bases and 7 bases, in that order; junction bases with no gene match: 8. Germline assignment: CDR1 DFQATT and CDR2 SNEGSKA (reference sequence). The CDR3 contains 14 residues. Here the CDR3 DNA reads TGCAGTGCTAGAGATTTAGGGGGCAATGGTGGCTACACCTTC. Its translation: CSARDLGGNGGYTF.

In this sample, this clonotype turned up a few times. This sequence joins TRBV20-1 and TRBJ1-2; D is unresolved. The CDR3 totals 13 residues. V lost 4 bases and J lost 1, with 10 bases in between. Germline V gene data show CDR1 as DFQATT and CDR2 as SNEGSKA (reference sequence). The CDR3 DNA reads as TGCAGTGCTACTCGGGGTAATAACTATGGCTACACCTTC. It yields the protein CSATRGNNYGYTF.

This clonotype was seen a handful of times. This chain links TRBV29-1 with TRBJ1-2; the D is unclear. The CDR3 contains 13 residues. V was pared by 5 bases and J by 0 bases, with 10 bases between. Per germline, CDR1 SQVTM and CDR2 ANQGSEA. This CDR3 is CSVTQSTNYGYTF. As DNA, the CDR3 is TGCAGCGTTACCCAGTCAACTAACTATGGCTACACCTTC.

Turning to this clonotype: Compared with germline, one end of the junction differs, possibly owing to a read error. The CDR3 protein is CAGSSTPSDPSYNSPLHF. CDR3 sequence (DNA): TGTGCCGGCAGCTCCACTCCATCCGACCCTAGTTATAATTCACCCCTCCACTTT. The chain joins TRBV7-2 to TRBJ1-6; D is ambiguous. Germline V CDR1 and CDR2: SGHTA, FQGNSA. This CDR3 comprises 18 residues.

As concerns this clonotype: The conserved phenylalanine or tryptophan is not found at the CDR3 terminus, so this likely reflects a read error. The rearrangement uses TRBV6-5 and TRBJ1-5; 7 bases match TRBD1. Germline values: CDR1 MNHEY, CDR2 SVGAGI. Losses at the gene ends were 0 bases for V and 4 bases for J; bases not matched to a gene: 3. The CDR3 has 15 amino acids. This CDR3 is CASSYSGTANQPQHV. The CDR3 region has the DNA TGTGCCAGCAGTTACTCTGGGACAGCAAATCAGCCCCAGCATGTT.

The J gene is TRBJ1-2, the V gene TRBV10-3; D remains unclear. V was pared by 3 bases and J by 7 bases, with 18 bases between. CDR3 length equals 15 residues. Germline lookup yields CDR1 ENHRY and CDR2 SYGVKD. The CDR3 DNA reads TGTGCCATCAGTGAAGACGGGCGGGTCCTGGTTGGCTACACCTTC. Translation: CAISEDGRVLVGYTF.

CDR3 bases: TGTGCCAGCAGCTTTGCGGGGCGGATCGCCGGGGAGCTGTTTTTT. As protein: CASSFAGRIAGELFF. J is TRBJ2-2 and V is TRBV7-2; weak D call: TRBD2 (6 bases). This CDR3 has 15 amino acids. The V gene's germline CDR1 is SGHTA and CDR2 FQGNSA. Trimming pared 3 bases from V and 6 bases from J, leaving 14 bases between.

J is TRBJ1-1 and V is TRBV7-6, with 7 bases identical to TRBD1. The junction had 6 bases not matched to a gene; V was cut back by 1 base and J by 1 base. Germline V gene lookup returns CDR1 SGHVS and CDR2 FNYEAQ. CDR3 length: 16 amino acids. CDR3 DNA: TGTGCCAGCAGCTTAGGCCCCGGGACAGCGAACACTGAAGCTTTCTTT. Its protein is CASSLGPGTANTEAFF.

The V and J genes are TRBV7-9 and TRBJ2-3, with 13 bases aligning to TRBD2. V was clipped by 6 bases and J by 3 bases; unmatched bases: 9. The V gene's germline CDR1 is SEHNR and CDR2 FQNEAQ (reference sequence). This CDR3 region has 17 residues. CDR3 DNA: TGTGCCAGCAGTTTCCCCTTGACTAGCGGGGGGACAGATACGCAGTATTTT. Translation gives CASSFPLTSGGTDTQYF.